This T cell receptor (beta chain) comes out of a study of graft-versus-host responses after intestinal transplantation (dated by TCRdb to the early 2020s). Regarding the study in general: Multivisceral, liver-intestinal, or isolated intestinal transplants were received by the recipients. Every recipient was given anti-thymocyte globulin induction, then maintenance tacrolimus and steroids for about 3 years. After intestinal transplantation, graft-versus-host and host-versus-graft alloreactive T cell clones were followed in the graft, circulation and bone marrow using bulk TCR-beta CDR3 sequencing. Alloreactive clones were identified by sequencing pre-transplant mixed lymphocyte reaction products and comparing these products with unstimulated pre-transplant donor and recipient T cells. The cohort enrolled 24 intestinal transplant recipients, one of whom was a retransplant, and 3 patients without pretransplant specimens were excluded. A peak of at least 4% donor T cells among recipient peripheral blood mononuclear cells was the definition used for donor T cell macrochimerism. Instead of going to the commercial service, samples from a few later patients were sequenced in-house on an Illumina MiSeq and processed with MiXCR.

Points on this clone: This clone's antigen is unknown. Per-base qualities were not stored, and no clone one base away is much larger.

Trimming takes 10 bases from V and 5 bases from J, and the germline ends sit 17 bases apart. The CDR3 contains 13 residues, cysteine and phenylalanine counted. Only the CDR3 DNA is retained, 39 bases long and in frame from the first base. The germline V gene encodes CDR1 MRHNA and CDR2 SNTAGT. Points the paper makes about the study in general: Early after transplant, peak levels of circulating GvH clones were associated with declines in HvG clones. The relatively low number and heterogeneity of intestinal transplant patients limited the conclusions. In the allografts of patients with donor T cell macrochimerism, GvH to HvG T cell clonal ratios were high. GvH clones were detected in recipient bone marrow, and some appeared earlier in ileal mucosa or blood, consistent with an intestinal mucosal origin.

What this sample's time point label stands for: cells obtained before transplantation from donor or recipient. CD3+CD4+ and CD3+CD8+ populations were FACS-sorted from unstimulated pre-transplant donor and recipient cells taken from spleen or lymph nodes. Library method: the immunoSEQ multiplex PCR assay. For most patients, genomic DNA was isolated with the Qiagen DNeasy Blood and Tissue Kit and sent frozen to Adaptive Biotechnologies for TCR sequencing. Adaptive Biotechnologies carried out high-throughput TCR-beta CDR3 sequencing of genomic DNA for most patients. Turning to the authors' computational methods: Adaptive's ImmunoSEQ software was the source of the TCR sequencing data for 18 patients, while a few other patients were processed with MiXCR and VDJtools. To correct CD4 versus CD8 sorting errors, sequences present in both subsets at a frequency ratio below 5:1 were removed. Because the origin of CDR3 nucleotide sequences shared between donor and recipient could not be assigned, those sequences were removed. To count as alloreactive, a clone needed at least 2-fold expansion over unstimulated cells and a minimum CFSE-low frequency of 0.002% (template counts) or 0.001% (read counts). Clones detected in sequenced pre-transplant spleen, lymph node, or MLR CFSE-low populations of the donor or recipient were defined as mappable. Cumulative frequency of alloreactive clones was calculated as a percentage of all sequences weighted by copy number. TCRdb stores this immuneACCESS table with in-frame sequences only. Part of the clones is absent; in the studies checked, under half of the shortfall reflects unresolved V genes, and no reason is known for the rest. That table is the source of V, J and clone size, and D and trimming were worked out from the DNA. Present in this sample are 90,000 to 150,000 clones, over 85% of which were seen just once. The ten largest clones take up around 0.12% of the sample.

The sequence is built from TRBV6-4 and TRBJ1-2, with TRBD1 as a weak D call on 6 bases. This sample comprised unstimulated CD4+ T cells sorted from spleen or lymph node cells, obtained before intestinal transplant. This receptor was obtained from a human donor who received an intestinal transplant. The nucleotide sequence is TGTGCCACCCAACAGGGACCTTCTTATGGCTACACCTTC. Its translation is CATQQGPSYGYTF.